The clone carrying this TCR beta chain appeared a few times. The antigen is undetermined. CDR1 and CDR2 from the germline V gene are SEHNR and FQNEAQ (reference sequence). The CDR3 length is 12 residues. Between the trimmed V and J ends, which lost 11 bases and 1 base, there was a span of 9 bases. From the reads, TCRdb called clonotypes with MiXCR, one entry per CDR3 protein. Found here are 900,000 to 950,000 distinct CDR3 sequences, approximately 30% of them singletons; the top ten hold roughly 12%. These data come from a study of T cell repertoires in cytomegalovirus infection. This specimen consisted of cultured CD8+ T cells from PBMCs, obtained from culture after CMV antigen stimulation. The chain recombines TRBV7-9 with TRBJ1-5, with unresolved D. The clonotype comes from a human donor in good health (CMV status not recorded). Some clones in this sample may be carry-over from other donors' samples. The CDR3: CAGSVSNQPQHF. Here the CDR3 DNA reads TGTGCCGGGTCGGTCAGCAATCAGCCCCAGCATTTT.